This T cell receptor beta chain emerged from a study of control samples from healthy donors and cancer patients. The CDR3 runs 14 residues. The V end was cut by 4 bases, the J end by 6 bases, with 15 bases between. Germline V CDR1 and CDR2: MDHEN, SYDVKM. Profiled with immunoSEQ multiplex PCR; TCRdb holds only in-frame clones, not every one. Of about 6,700 clones listed, roughly 70% are singletons. This clone was picked up a small number of times. Other nucleotide sequences from this sample produce the same CDR3. The chain is built from TRBV28 and TRBJ1-2, with D possibly matching TRBD1 (5 bases). This sequence originates from a male donor with melanoma. Sequences were obtained from formalin-fixed, paraffin-embedded tissue. The CDR3 coding sequence is TGTGCCAGCAGTTCCCCGACAGTTTGGCATGGCTACACCTTC. Protein product: CASSSPTVWHGYTF.